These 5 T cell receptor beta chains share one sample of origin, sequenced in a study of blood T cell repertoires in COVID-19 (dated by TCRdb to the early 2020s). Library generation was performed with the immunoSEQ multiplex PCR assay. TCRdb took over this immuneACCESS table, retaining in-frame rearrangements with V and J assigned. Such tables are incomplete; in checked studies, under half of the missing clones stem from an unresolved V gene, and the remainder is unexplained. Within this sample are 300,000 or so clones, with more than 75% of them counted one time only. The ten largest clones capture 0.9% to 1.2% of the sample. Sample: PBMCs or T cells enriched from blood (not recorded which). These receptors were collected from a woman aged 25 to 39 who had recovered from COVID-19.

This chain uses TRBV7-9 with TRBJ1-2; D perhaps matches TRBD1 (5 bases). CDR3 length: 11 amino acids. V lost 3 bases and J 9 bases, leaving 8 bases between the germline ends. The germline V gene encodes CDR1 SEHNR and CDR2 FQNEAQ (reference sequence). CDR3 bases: TGTGCCAGCAGCTTGCAGGGAAGCTACACCTTC. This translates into CASSLQGSYTF.

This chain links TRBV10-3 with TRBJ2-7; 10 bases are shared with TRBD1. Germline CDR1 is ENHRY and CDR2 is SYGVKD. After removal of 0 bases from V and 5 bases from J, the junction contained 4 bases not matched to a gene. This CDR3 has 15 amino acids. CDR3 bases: TGTGCCATCAGTGAGTCTTGGACAGGGGGAAACGAGCAGTACTTC. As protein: CAISESWTGGNEQYF.

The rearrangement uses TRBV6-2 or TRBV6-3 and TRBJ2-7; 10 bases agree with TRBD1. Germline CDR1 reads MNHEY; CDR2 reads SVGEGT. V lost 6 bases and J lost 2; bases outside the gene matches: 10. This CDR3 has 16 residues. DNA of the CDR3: TGTGCCAGCAGCGATCCGGGACAGGGGATTGCCTACGAGCAGTACTTC. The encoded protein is CASSDPGQGIAYEQYF.

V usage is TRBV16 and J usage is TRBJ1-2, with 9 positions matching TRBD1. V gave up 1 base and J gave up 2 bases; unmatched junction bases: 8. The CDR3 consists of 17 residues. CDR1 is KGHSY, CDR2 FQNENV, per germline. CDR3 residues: CASSQWDRDQLNYGYTF. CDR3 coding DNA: TGTGCCAGCAGCCAATGGGACAGGGATCAGCTAAACTATGGCTACACCTTC.

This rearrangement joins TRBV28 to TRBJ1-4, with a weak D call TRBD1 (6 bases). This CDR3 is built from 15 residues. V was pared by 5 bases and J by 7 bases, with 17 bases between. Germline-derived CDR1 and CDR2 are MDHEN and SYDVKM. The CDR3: CASSPAGGLVEKLFF. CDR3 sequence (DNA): TGTGCCAGCAGTCCGGCGGGGGGCTTAGTTGAAAAACTGTTTTTT. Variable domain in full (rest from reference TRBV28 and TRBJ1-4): DVKVTQSSRYLVKRTGEKVFLECVQDMDHENMFWYRQDPGLGLRLIYFSYDVKMKEKGDIPEGYSVSREKKERFSLILESASTNQTSMYLCASSPAGGLVEKLFFGSGTQLSVL.